Below are 24 T cell receptor beta chains sequenced from a single sample in a study of response to subunit inactivated influenza vaccine (dated by TCRdb to 2016 to 2019). In light of the paper, this sample's time point label describes: approximately 40 days after influenza vaccine administration. Libraries were constructed by RT-PCR. The sequencing machine was an Illumina HiSeq 2500. Clones were called with MiXCR by TCRdb after fastp trimmed the public reads at Q25, and only in-frame beta chains were retained. Rows matching on CDR3 protein sequence are summarized as one entry with the most common DNA and genes. The sample table holds roughly 460,000 distinct CDR3 sequences, of which 9.5% to 13% were seen once. Clones ranked in the top ten supply 9.5% to 15% of the sample. This specimen was PBMCs from blood, taken 45 days after vaccination. All receptors come from a man aged 50-60 years who received an inactivated influenza vaccine. Donor details come from another sample of the same person, matched by shared clones.

This clonotype was seen a handful of times. The chain couples TRBV24-1 to TRBJ1-2; D is perhaps TRBD1 (6 bases). The germline gives CDR1 KGHDR, CDR2 SFDVKD. V shed 2 bases and J shed 2 bases, with 11 bases lying between them. CDR3 length: 15 amino acids. The CDR3 region is CATSDSGGRNYGYTF. The CDR3 DNA follows: TGTGCCACCAGTGATTCCGGGGGCCGGAACTATGGCTACACCTTC.

This clonotype was counted many times. The V and J genes are TRBV20-1 and TRBJ2-3; D possibly uses TRBD1 or TRBD2 (5 bases each). The V end lost 0 bases, the J end lost 4 bases, and 11 bases lay between the germline ends. CDR1 and CDR2 from the germline V gene are DFQATT and SNEGSKA (reference sequence). The CDR3 has 14 amino acids. The CDR3: CSARDRGVADTQYF. CDR3 DNA: TGCAGTGCTAGAGATAGAGGGGTAGCAGATACGCAGTATTTT.

The chain combines TRBV3-1 with TRBJ2-5; D gene uncertain. V lost 10 bases and J lost 4, with 22 bases in between. Germline V lookup: CDR1 LGHDT, CDR2 YNNKEL (reference sequence). The CDR3 runs 15 residues. The chain's CDR3 is CATTQSTGAGETQYF. In DNA form, the CDR3 reads TGTGCCACCACCCAATCAACGGGTGCAGGAGAGACCCAGTACTTC.

V usage is TRBV5-1 and J usage is TRBJ2-7; 9 bases match TRBD2. The CDR3 is 14 amino acids. Germline V gene lookup returns CDR1 SGHRS and CDR2 YFSETQ. The J segment lost 3 bases and the V segment lost 0 bases, leaving 1 base of the junction unmatched. The CDR3 region has the DNA TGCGCCAGCAGCTTGGCGACTAGCGGCTACGAGCAGTACTTC. This encodes CASSLATSGYEQYF.

The chain combines TRBV14 with TRBJ2-7; weak D call: TRBD1 (6 bases). Germline V lookup: CDR1 SGHDN, CDR2 FVKESK. Between the trimmed V and J ends, which lost 2 bases and 3 bases, there was a span of 8 bases. This CDR3 region has 13 residues. This chain's CDR3 is CASSQTQGYEQYF. The CDR3 nucleotides are TGTGCCAGCAGCCAAACACAGGGCTACGAGCAGTACTTC.

There are a few counts of this clonotype. V usage is TRBV28 and J usage is TRBJ2-2, with D tentatively TRBD1 (5 bases). V dropped 3 bases and J dropped 0 bases, with 14 bases sitting between them. The germline V gene encodes CDR1 MDHEN and CDR2 SYDVKM. CDR3 length: 17 amino acids. The CDR3 is CASSFSGLSTNTGELFF. The CDR3 DNA is TGTGCCAGCAGTTTCTCAGGGCTCTCTACGAACACCGGGGAGCTGTTTTTT.

This clonotype was observed a few times. The CDR3 nucleotides read TGTGCCAGCAGCCGAAAGACTGGGGCAGATACGCAGTATTTT. It translates to CASSRKTGADTQYF. This rearrangement joins TRBV4-2 to TRBJ2-3; D unclear. CDR1 and CDR2 (germline): LGHNA, YNFKEQ. The CDR3 has 14 amino acids. V was clipped by 4 bases and J by 4 bases, with 12 bases between them.

This clonotype was seen a handful of times. The chain is built from TRBV20-1 and TRBJ2-1; D is perhaps TRBD1 or TRBD2 (5 bases each). Germline values: CDR1 DFQATT, CDR2 SNEGSKA (reference sequence). V shed 3 bases and J shed 4 bases, with 13 bases lying between them. The CDR3 totals 14 residues. CDR3: CSASAGTSYNEQFF. CDR3 bases: TGCAGTGCTAGCGCCGGGACCTCTTACAATGAGCAGTTCTTC.

The sample holds a few counts of this clonotype. The V call is TRBV5-6, the J call TRBJ2-1, with D hard to call. The V end lost 5 bases, the J end lost 8 bases, and 11 bases lay between the germline ends. The V gene's germline CDR1 is SGHDT and CDR2 YYEEEE. This CDR3 contains 12 residues. The CDR3 sequence: CASSLKSHEQFF. In nucleotides, the CDR3 is TGTGCCAGCAGTCTAAAATCGCATGAGCAGTTCTTC.

This chain links TRBV5-1 with TRBJ2-1, with D unresolved. V lost 5 bases, J lost 3 bases, and 9 bases lay in between. The CDR3 covers 13 residues. CDR1 is SGHRS and CDR2 is YFSETQ in the germline V gene. As DNA, the CDR3 is TGCGCCAGCAGTCCCGCGAACTACAATGAGCAGTTCTTC. Translation: CASSPANYNEQFF.

The chain is built from TRBV4-1 and TRBJ2-3; 7 bases fit TRBD1. Per the germline V gene, CDR1 is MGHRA and CDR2 is YSYEKL. V lost 5 bases to trimming and J lost 3 bases; unmatched junction nucleotides: 11. This CDR3 has 16 amino acids. The CDR3 protein is CASSKGQSAPTDTQYF. CDR3 nucleotide sequence: TGCGCCAGCAGCAAGGGACAGAGCGCACCAACAGATACGCAGTATTTT.

The J gene is TRBJ2-3, the V gene TRBV7-8; D gene ambiguous. Germline V CDR1 and CDR2: SGHVS, FQNEAQ. The CDR3 is made up of 14 amino acids. V lost 1 base and J 2 bases, leaving 7 bases between the germline ends. The CDR3 is CASSLVRVTDTQYF. The CDR3 bases are TGTGCCAGCAGCTTAGTAAGGGTCACAGATACGCAGTATTTT.

V is TRBV7-9 and J is TRBJ2-7, with D uncertain. CDR1 is SEHNR, CDR2 FQNEAQ, per germline (reference sequence). The V gene lost 5 bases and the J gene lost 2 bases, with 16 bases spanning the gap. This CDR3 is 15 amino acids long. This chain's CDR3 is CASSELGWGTYEQYF. In DNA form, the CDR3 reads TGTGCCAGCAGCGAATTAGGTTGGGGTACCTACGAGCAGTACTTC. Filled out from reference TRBV7-9 and TRBJ2-7, the complete variable domain reads DTGVSQNPRHKITKRGQNVTFRCDPISEHNRLYWYRQTLGQGPEFLTYFQNEAQLEKSRLLSDRFSAERPKGSFSTLEIQRTEQGDSAMYLCASSELGWGTYEQYFGPGTRLTVT.

This clonotype was picked up a small number of times. The chain uses TRBV24-1 and TRBJ2-7; D is undetermined. Between the trimmed V and J ends, which lost 1 base and 11 bases, there was a span of 11 bases. The CDR3 spans 12 residues. Looked up from germline, CDR1 is KGHDR and CDR2 is SFDVKD. In nucleotides, the CDR3 is TGTGCCACCAGTGATTTCGGCATTCGTGAGTACTTC. It is translated as CATSDFGIREYF.

This clonotype was seen many times. The chain uses TRBV6-5 and TRBJ2-5, with TRBD1 as a possible D gene (6 bases). This CDR3 is 13 amino acids long. V was clipped by 5 bases and J by 5 bases, with 12 bases between them. CDR1 and CDR2 (germline): MNHEY, SVGAGI. The CDR3 sequence: CASSLQGWETQYF. CDR3 sequence (DNA): TGTGCCAGCAGTCTACAGGGTTGGGAGACCCAGTACTTC.

This clonotype was detected only a few times. The chain uses TRBV10-3 and TRBJ2-7, with D maybe TRBD1 (6 bases). This CDR3 region has 12 residues. Trimming shortened V by 4 bases and J by 3 bases, and 7 bases separated the two germline ends. CDR1 is ENHRY, CDR2 SYGVKD, per germline. The CDR3 protein is CAISADSYEQYF. Here the CDR3 DNA reads TGTGCCATCAGTGCGGACAGCTACGAGCAGTACTTC.

This clonotype occurred a few times. The J gene is TRBJ2-1, the V gene TRBV7-2, with a possible D match to TRBD2 (6 bases). V lost 5 bases and J 8 bases, leaving 22 bases between the germline ends. This CDR3 region has 16 residues. Germline V gene lookup returns CDR1 SGHTA and CDR2 FQGNSA. The CDR3 DNA follows: TGTGCCAGCAGCCCCGGACTAAGAGGGCCGGCCCATGAGCAGTTCTTC. It is translated as CASSPGLRGPAHEQFF.

This clonotype was found a few times. This chain uses TRBV20-1 with TRBJ2-7; TRBD2 matches 15 bases. V gave up 6 bases and J gave up 0 bases; unmatched junction bases: 6. Germline V gene lookup returns CDR1 DFQATT and CDR2 SNEGSKA (reference sequence). The CDR3 covers 16 residues. The DNA of the CDR3 is TGCAGTGCAACCGGGACTAGCGGGAGGAGCTCCTACGAGCAGTACTTC. It specifies CSATGTSGRSSYEQYF.

The V call is TRBV20-1, the J call TRBJ2-3; 12 positions agree with TRBD2. There are 13 residues in the CDR3. The germline V gene encodes CDR1 DFQATT and CDR2 SNEGSKA (reference sequence). V shed 7 bases and J 3 bases; nucleotides not matched to a gene: 2. The CDR3 coding sequence is TGCAGTGTTACTAGCGGGGGGACAGATACGCAGTATTTT. It is translated as CSVTSGGTDTQYF.

This clonotype was seen more than once but under ten times. The V call is TRBV5-1, the J call TRBJ2-7; D unresolved. The CDR3 loop spans 14 amino acids. Germline V gene data show CDR1 as SGHRS and CDR2 as YFSETQ. The germline V and J ends were trimmed by 0 bases and 3 bases, with 10 bases remaining between them. The CDR3 loop reads CASSLEQFGYEQYF. DNA of the CDR3: TGCGCCAGCAGCTTGGAACAGTTCGGCTACGAGCAGTACTTC.

CDR3 DNA: TGTGCCAGCAGTTACTCTTCCGGGACAGGTCTTTACGAGCAGTACTTC. Translated, it gives CASSYSSGTGLYEQYF. The V call is TRBV6-2 or TRBV6-3, the J call TRBJ2-7, with TRBD1 identical over 8 bases. V was clipped by 0 bases and J by 4 bases; unmatched bases: 8. Germline V gene sequence: CDR1 MNHEY, CDR2 SVGEGT. The CDR3 sequence is 16 residues long.

This chain joins TRBV7-9 and TRBJ1-1; 7 bases match TRBD1. The CDR3 length is 17 residues. Germline CDR1 SEHNR, CDR2 FQNEAQ (reference sequence). J was trimmed by 0 bases and V by 5 bases; bases with no gene match: 12. This chain's CDR3 is CASSTPWDREMNTEAFF. The CDR3 DNA is TGTGCCAGCAGCACACCCTGGGACAGAGAGATGAACACTGAAGCTTTCTTT. The variable domain in full, completed from reference TRBV7-9 and TRBJ1-1, reads DTGVSQNPRHKITKRGQNVTFRCDPISEHNRLYWYRQTLGQGPEFLTYFQNEAQLEKSRLLSDRFSAERPKGSFSTLEIQRTEQGDSAMYLCASSTPWDREMNTEAFFGQGTRLTVV.

This clonotype was detected ten times or more. The V gene is TRBV5-1, the J gene TRBJ1-2; D is undetermined. Germline V gene sequence: CDR1 SGHRS, CDR2 YFSETQ. The CDR3 sequence is 15 residues long. The germline V and J ends were trimmed by 0 bases and 7 bases, with 16 bases remaining between them. The DNA of the CDR3 is TGCGCCAGCAGCTTGGCAGTACCAGTTCAAGGTGGCTACACCTTC. Amino acid sequence: CASSLAVPVQGGYTF.

This chain connects TRBV12-3 or TRBV12-4 to TRBJ2-1; 7 bases fit TRBD2. This CDR3 is built from 13 residues. J was trimmed by 8 bases and V by 4 bases; bases with no gene match: 5. The CDR3 DNA sequence: TGTGCCAGCAGTTCTTCTGGGAGGGATGAGCAGTTCTTC. This encodes CASSSSGRDEQFF.